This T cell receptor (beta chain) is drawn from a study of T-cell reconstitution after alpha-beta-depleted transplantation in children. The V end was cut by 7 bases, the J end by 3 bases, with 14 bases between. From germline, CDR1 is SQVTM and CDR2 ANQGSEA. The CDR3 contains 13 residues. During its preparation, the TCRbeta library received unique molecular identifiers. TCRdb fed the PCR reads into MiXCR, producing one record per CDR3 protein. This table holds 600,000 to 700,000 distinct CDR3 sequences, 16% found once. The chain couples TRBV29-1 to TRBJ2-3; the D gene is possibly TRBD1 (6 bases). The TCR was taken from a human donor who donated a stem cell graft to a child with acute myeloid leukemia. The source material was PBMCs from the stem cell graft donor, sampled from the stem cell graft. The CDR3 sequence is CSAPTGWTDTQYF. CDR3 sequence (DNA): TGCAGCGCTCCCACAGGGTGGACAGATACGCAGTATTTT.